The following is a TCR beta chain sequence with its context. Deletions cut 0 bases from V and 6 bases from J, with 18 bases between. There are 17 residues in the CDR3. CDR1 and CDR2 (germline): SGHTA, FQGTGA. This entry belongs to a study of blood T cell repertoires in COVID-19. Study information: Some COVID-19 samples were acute and others convalescent; all came from the United States, Italy and Spain. PBMCs, B-cell-depleted T cells, or T cells were the source of the cDNA or gDNA that made up the material.

Original data processing: Amplification of reference gene primers provided the estimated nucleated cell counts. Data came from immunoSEQ multiplex PCR; TCRdb stores just in-frame clones and leaves some out. Clone size and the V and J calls come from that table; the DNA yielded D and trimming. Here the sample spans some 260,000 clones, approximately 89% being singletons. Followed longitudinally, the Seattle patients had been enrolled during active infection. The sequence came from a woman in her sixties or seventies with COVID-19, enrolled during active disease. The chain uses TRBV7-3 and TRBJ2-1; D possibly corresponds to TRBD1 (6 bases). Sequenced input: peripheral blood. The CDR3 sequence: CASSLTGARIFSNEQFF. Here the CDR3 DNA reads TGTGCCAGCAGCTTAACGGGGGCTAGAATATTCTCCAATGAGCAGTTCTTC.